Reported below is one T cell receptor beta chain. Clones were sequenced by immunoSEQ multiplex PCR, and TCRdb holds only the in-frame ones, with some missing. The sample yields about 110,000 clones, 70% to 85% seen once. The CDR3 contains 14 residues. J was trimmed by 7 bases and V by 1 base; bases with no gene match: 4. CDR1 is KGHSH and CDR2 is LQKENI in the germline V gene. This sample stems from a study of blood T cell repertoires in COVID-19. The receptor's source is a woman aged 60 to 75 with acute or convalescent COVID-19. The chain joins TRBV18 to TRBJ2-1; TRBD1 matches 7 bases. The sequencing sample was made of peripheral blood. In nucleotides, the CDR3 is TGTGCCAGCTCACCACGGGACAGACCTAATGAGCAGTTCTTC. It translates to CASSPRDRPNEQFF. The full variable domain, rest sourced from reference TRBV18 and TRBJ2-1, is NAGVMQNPRHLVRRRGQEARLRCSPMKGHSHVYWYRQLPEEGLKFMVYLQKENIIDESGMPKERFSAEFPKEGPSILRIQQVVRGDSAAYFCASSPRDRPNEQFFGPGTRLTVL.